This TCR beta chain was documented in a study of T cell responses to AZD1222 COVID-19 vaccine. Libraries were prepared by immunoSEQ multiplex PCR; TCRdb keeps only in-frame clonotypes and omits some of them. Found here are over 100,000 clones, 75% to 90% of them singletons; the top ten hold around 2.6%. The CDR3 has 14 amino acids. Germline-derived CDR1 and CDR2 are LNHDA and SQIVND (reference sequence). V was shortened by 8 bases and J by 6 bases, with 19 bases between the two germline ends. The starting material was peripheral blood, obtained 28 days after the second AZD1222 dose. The clonotype comes from an adult who received the AZD1222 COVID-19 vaccine. This chain links TRBV19 with TRBJ1-2; D unclear. Here the CDR3 DNA reads TGTGCCAGTTGGTCCCCGCGCCTTGTGCATGGCTACACCTTC. Translating gives CASWSPRLVHGYTF.